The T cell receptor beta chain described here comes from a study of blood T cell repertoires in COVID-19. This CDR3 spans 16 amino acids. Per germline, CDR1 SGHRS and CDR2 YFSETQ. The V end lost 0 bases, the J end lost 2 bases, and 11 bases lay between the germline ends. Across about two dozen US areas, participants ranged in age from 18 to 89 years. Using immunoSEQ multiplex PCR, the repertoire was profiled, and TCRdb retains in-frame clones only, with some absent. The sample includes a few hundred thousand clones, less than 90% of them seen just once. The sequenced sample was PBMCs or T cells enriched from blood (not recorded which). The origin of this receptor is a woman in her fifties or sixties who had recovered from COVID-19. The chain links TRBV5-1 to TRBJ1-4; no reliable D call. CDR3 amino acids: CASSLVSAGTNEKLFF. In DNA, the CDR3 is TGCGCCAGCAGCTTGGTTTCGGCGGGCACTAATGAAAAACTGTTTTTT.